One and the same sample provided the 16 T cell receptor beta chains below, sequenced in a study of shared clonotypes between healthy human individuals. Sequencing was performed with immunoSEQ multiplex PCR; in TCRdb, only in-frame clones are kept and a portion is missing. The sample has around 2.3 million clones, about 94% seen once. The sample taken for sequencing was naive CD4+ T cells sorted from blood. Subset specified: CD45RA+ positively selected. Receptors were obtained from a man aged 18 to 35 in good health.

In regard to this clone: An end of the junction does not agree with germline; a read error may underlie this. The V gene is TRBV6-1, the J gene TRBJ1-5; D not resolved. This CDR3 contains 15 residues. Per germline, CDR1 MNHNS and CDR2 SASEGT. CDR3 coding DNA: TGTGCCAGCAGTGAAGGGACCCCTAGCCATCAGCCCCAGCATTTT. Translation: CASSEGTPSHQPQHF.

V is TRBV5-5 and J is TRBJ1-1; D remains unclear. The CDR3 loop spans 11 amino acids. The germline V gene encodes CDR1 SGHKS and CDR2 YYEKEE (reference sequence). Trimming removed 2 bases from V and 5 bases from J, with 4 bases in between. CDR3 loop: CASSLTTEAFF. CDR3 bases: TGTGCCAGCAGCTTAACGACTGAAGCTTTCTTT.

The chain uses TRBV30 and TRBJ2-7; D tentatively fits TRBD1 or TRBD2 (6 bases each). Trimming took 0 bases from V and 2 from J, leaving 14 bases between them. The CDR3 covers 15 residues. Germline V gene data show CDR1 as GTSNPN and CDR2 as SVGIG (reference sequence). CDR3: CAWSVPEGVAYEQYF. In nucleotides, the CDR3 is TGTGCCTGGAGTGTACCGGAGGGGGTAGCCTACGAGCAGTACTTC.

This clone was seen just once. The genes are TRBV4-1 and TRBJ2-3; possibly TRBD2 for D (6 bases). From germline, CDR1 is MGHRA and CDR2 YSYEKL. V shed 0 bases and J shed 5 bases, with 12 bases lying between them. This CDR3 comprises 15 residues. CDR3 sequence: CASSQEQGGIDTQYF. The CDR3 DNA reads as TGCGCCAGCAGCCAAGAGCAGGGAGGAATAGATACGCAGTATTTT.

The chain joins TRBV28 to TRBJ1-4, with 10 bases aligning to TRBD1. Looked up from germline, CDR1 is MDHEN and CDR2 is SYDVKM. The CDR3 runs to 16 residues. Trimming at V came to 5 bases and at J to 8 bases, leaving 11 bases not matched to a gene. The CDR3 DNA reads TGTGCCAGCAGTCTCCCAGGGACAGGGGTATTGGAAAAACTGTTTTTT. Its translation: CASSLPGTGVLEKLFF.

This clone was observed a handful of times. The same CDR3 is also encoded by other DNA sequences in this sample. As DNA, the CDR3 is TGTGCCAGTATCGGGCAGGGAAACACTGAAGCTTTCTTT. This codes for CASIGQGNTEAFF. This sequence joins TRBV19 and TRBJ1-1; perhaps TRBD1 as D (5 bases). Trimming removed 7 bases at V and 2 bases at J, with 11 bases between. Germline V gives CDR1 LNHDA, CDR2 SQIVND (reference sequence). The CDR3 covers 13 residues. Full variable domain (missing parts from reference TRBV19 and TRBJ1-1): DGGITQSPKYLFRKEGQNVTLSCEQNLNHDAMYWYRQDPGQGLRLIYYSQIVNDFQKGDIAEGYSVSREKKESFPLTVTSAQKNPTAFYLCASIGQGNTEAFFGQGTRLTVV.

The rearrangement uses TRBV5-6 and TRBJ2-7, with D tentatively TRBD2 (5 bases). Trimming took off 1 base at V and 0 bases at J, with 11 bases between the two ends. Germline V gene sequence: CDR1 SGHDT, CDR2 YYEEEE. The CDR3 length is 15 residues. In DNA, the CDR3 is TGTGCCAGCAGCTTGCGGAGGACCTTCTCCTACGAGCAGTACTTC. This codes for CASSLRRTFSYEQYF.

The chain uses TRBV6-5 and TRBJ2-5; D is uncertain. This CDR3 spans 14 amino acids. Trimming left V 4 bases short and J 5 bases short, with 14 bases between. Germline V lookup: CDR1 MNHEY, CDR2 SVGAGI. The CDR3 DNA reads TGTGCCAGCAGTTGGGGTACAATCGGGGAGACCCAGTACTTC. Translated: CASSWGTIGETQYF.

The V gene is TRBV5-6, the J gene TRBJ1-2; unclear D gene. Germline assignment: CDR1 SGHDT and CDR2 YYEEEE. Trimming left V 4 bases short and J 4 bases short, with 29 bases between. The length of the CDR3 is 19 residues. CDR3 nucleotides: TGTGCCAGCAGCCATGAGCCTCGGGTCGGGGTTAGGATTCGCTATGGCTACACCTTC. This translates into CASSHEPRVGVRIRYGYTF. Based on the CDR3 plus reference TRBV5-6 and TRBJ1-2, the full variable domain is DAGVTQSPTHLIKTRGQQVTLRCSPKSGHDTVSWYQQALGQGPQFIFQYYEEEERQRGNFPDRFSGHQFPNYSSELNVNALLLGDSALYLCASSHEPRVGVRIRYGYTFGSGTRLTVV.

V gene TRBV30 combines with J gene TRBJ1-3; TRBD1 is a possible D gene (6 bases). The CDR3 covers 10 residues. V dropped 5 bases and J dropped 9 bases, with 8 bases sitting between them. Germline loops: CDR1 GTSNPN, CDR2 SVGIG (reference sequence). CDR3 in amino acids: CAWEGGTIYF. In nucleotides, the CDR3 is TGTGCCTGGGAAGGGGGCACCATATATTTT. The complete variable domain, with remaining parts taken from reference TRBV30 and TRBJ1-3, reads SQTIHQWPATLVQPVGSPLSLECTVEGTSNPNLYWYRQAAGRGLQLLFYSVGIGQISSEVPQNLSASRPQDRQFILSSKKLLLSDSGFYLCAWEGGTIYFGEGSWLTVV.

DNA for the CDR3: TGTGCCAGCAGCTTGGGGACTAGCGGGGGGAAGACAGATACGCAGTATTTT. Amino acid sequence: CASSLGTSGGKTDTQYF. The J gene is TRBJ2-3, the V gene TRBV5-5; 14 bases align to TRBD2. This CDR3 region has 17 residues. J was trimmed by 3 bases and V by 0 bases; bases with no gene match: 3. The germline V gene encodes CDR1 SGHKS and CDR2 YYEKEE (reference sequence).

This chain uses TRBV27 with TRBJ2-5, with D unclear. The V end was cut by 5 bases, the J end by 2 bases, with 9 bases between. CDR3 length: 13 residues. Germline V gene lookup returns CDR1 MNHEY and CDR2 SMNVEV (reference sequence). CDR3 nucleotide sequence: TGTGCCAGCAGTCGGTCTCCGCAAGAGACCCAGTACTTC. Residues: CASSRSPQETQYF.

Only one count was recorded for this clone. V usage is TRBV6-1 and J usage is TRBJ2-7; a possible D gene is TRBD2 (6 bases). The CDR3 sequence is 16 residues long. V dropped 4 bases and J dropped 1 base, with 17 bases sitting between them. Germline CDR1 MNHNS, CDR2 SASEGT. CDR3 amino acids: CASSGYGTLTSYEQYF. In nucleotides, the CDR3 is TGTGCCAGCAGTGGGTACGGGACTCTCACTTCCTACGAGCAGTACTTC.

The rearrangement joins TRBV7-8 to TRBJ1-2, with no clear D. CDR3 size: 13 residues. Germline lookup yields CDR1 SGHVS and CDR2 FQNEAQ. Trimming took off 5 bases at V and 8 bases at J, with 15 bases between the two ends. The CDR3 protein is CASSRRGLGGYTF. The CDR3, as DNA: TGTGCCAGCAGCCGGCGAGGGCTAGGCGGCTACACCTTC.

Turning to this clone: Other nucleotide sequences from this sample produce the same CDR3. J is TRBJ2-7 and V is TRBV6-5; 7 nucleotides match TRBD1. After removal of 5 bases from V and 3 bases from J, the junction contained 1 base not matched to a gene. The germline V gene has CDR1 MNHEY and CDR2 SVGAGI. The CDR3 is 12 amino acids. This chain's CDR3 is CASSRTGYEQYF. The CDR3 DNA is TGTGCCAGCAGTCGGACAGGCTACGAGCAGTACTTC.

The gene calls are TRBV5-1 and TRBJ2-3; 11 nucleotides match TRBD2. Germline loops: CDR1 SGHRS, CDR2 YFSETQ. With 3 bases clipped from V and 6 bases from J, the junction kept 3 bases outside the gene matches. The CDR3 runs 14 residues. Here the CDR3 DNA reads TGCGCCAGCAGCTATAGCGGGGGGGTTGATACGCAGTATTTT. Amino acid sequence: CASSYSGGVDTQYF. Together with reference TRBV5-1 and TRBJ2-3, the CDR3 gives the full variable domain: KAGVTQTPRYLIKTRGQQVTLSCSPISGHRSVSWYQQTPGQGLQFLFEYFSETQRNKGNFPGRFSGRQFSNSRSEMNVSTLELGDSALYLCASSYSGGVDTQYFGPGTRLTVL.